Sequencing of this TCR beta chain was carried out in a study of T-cell reconstitution after alpha-beta-depleted transplantation in children. Unique molecular identifiers were incorporated when the TCRbeta library was constructed. MiXCR, run by TCRdb on the PCR reads, gives a single entry per CDR3 protein. This sample yields roughly 610,000 distinct CDR3 sequences, of which 10% are seen a single time; around 4% belongs to the top ten. Trimming took 2 bases from V and 6 from J, leaving 10 bases between them. The CDR3 length is 12 residues. Looked up from germline, CDR1 is DFQATT and CDR2 is SNEGSKA (reference sequence).

The chain uses TRBV20-1 and TRBJ2-5; a weak D match, TRBD1 (6 bases). The input for sequencing was PBMCs from the stem cell graft donor, taken from the stem cell graft. The clonotype was recovered from a human donor who donated a stem cell graft to a child with acute myeloid leukemia. The CDR3 here is CSARKGVQTQYF. CDR3 coding DNA: TGCAGTGCTAGAAAGGGGGTGCAGACCCAGTACTTC.